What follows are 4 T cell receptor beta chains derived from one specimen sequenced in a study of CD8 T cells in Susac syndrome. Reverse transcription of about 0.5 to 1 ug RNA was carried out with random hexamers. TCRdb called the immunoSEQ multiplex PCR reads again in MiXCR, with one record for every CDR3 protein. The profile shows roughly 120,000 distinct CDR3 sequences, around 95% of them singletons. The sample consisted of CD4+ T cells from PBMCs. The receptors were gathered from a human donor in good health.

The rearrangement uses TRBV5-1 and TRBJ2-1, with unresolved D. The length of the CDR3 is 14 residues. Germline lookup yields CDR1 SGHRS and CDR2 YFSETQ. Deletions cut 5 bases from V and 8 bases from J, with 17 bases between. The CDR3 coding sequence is TGCGCCAGCAGGACCCGAGTGGCCACATATGAGCAGTTCTTC. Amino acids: CASRTRVATYEQFF.

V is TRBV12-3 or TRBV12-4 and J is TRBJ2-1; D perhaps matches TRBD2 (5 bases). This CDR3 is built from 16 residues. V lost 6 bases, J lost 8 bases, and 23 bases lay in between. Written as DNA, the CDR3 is TGTGCCAGCAGCTTAAAAACTATCTCCTCGAGGGATGAGCAGTTCTTC. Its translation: CASSLKTISSRDEQFF.

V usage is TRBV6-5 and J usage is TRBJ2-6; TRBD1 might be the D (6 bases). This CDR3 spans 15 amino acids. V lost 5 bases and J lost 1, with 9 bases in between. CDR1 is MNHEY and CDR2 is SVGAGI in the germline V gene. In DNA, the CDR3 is TGTGCCAGCAGTCAAGGGGGATCTGGGGCCAACGTCCTGACTTTC. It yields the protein CASSQGGSGANVLTF.

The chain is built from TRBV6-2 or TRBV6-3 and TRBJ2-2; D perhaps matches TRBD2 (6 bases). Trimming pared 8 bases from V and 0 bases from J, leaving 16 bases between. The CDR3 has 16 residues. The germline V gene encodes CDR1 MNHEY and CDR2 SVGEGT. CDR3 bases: TGTGCCAGCCGGCCTTCGGGGGACTCGAACACCGGGGAGCTGTTTTTT. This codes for CASRPSGDSNTGELFF.